Shown below are 21 T cell receptor beta chains from a single sample sequenced in a study of T cell repertoires in cytomegalovirus infection. TCRdb re-analysed the reads in MiXCR, keeping a single row per CDR3 protein. The sample consists of fewer than 350,000 distinct CDR3 sequences, under 20% of them appearing once. Material for sequencing was PBMCs. The receptor set was obtained from a human donor in good health (CMV status not recorded). Some clones in this sample may be carry-over from other donors' samples.

The rearrangement joins TRBV6-2 or TRBV6-3 to TRBJ2-3; 8 positions match TRBD1. The ends lost 0 bases at V and 2 bases at J; junction bases unmatched: 13. CDR1 and CDR2 (germline): MNHEY, SVGEGT. The CDR3 extends over 19 amino acids. The CDR3 is CASSYSIGLRTGNTDTQYF. CDR3 bases: TGTGCCAGCAGTTACTCGATTGGTCTAAGGACAGGGAACACAGATACGCAGTATTTT.

The rearrangement links TRBV20-1 to TRBJ2-3; TRBD2 agrees at 7 bases. Germline V gives CDR1 DFQATT, CDR2 SNEGSKA (reference sequence). The V segment lost 1 base and the J segment 6 bases; nucleotides outside the gene matches: 10. The CDR3 consists of 15 residues. The CDR3 here is CSARGSRGGVDTQYF. In DNA, the CDR3 is TGCAGTGCTAGAGGTTCCCGCGGGGGAGTGGATACGCAGTATTTT.

This chain connects TRBV19 to TRBJ1-1; the match to TRBD1 covers 9 bases. There are 15 residues in the CDR3. Trimming removed 5 bases from V and 4 bases from J; junction bases left unmatched: 8. Germline V gene lookup returns CDR1 LNHDA and CDR2 SQIVND (reference sequence). Written as DNA, the CDR3 is TGTGCCAGTAGTTTACAGGGGGCGATGGGCACTGAAGCTTTCTTT. Translated: CASSLQGAMGTEAFF.

The gene calls are TRBV9 and TRBJ1-1, with a weak D call TRBD1 (5 bases). V shed 1 base and J shed 4 bases, with 8 bases lying between them. CDR1 and CDR2 (germline): SGDLS, YYNGEE. The CDR3 is made up of 13 amino acids. The CDR3 region is CASSVWGGTEAFF. The CDR3 coding sequence is TGTGCCAGCAGCGTATGGGGCGGCACTGAAGCTTTCTTT.

The DNA for the CDR3 is TGCAGTGCTCCACCAACTAGCGGGGGAGAGACCCAGTACTTC. Translated: CSAPPTSGGETQYF. The chain carries TRBV20-1 and TRBJ2-5; 11 bases agree with TRBD2. The junction had 6 bases not matched to a gene; V was cut back by 5 bases and J by 4 bases. From germline, CDR1 is DFQATT and CDR2 SNEGSKA (reference sequence). This CDR3 comprises 14 residues.

This clonotype was counted a few times. The gene calls are TRBV11-2 and TRBJ2-4; 10 nucleotides line up with TRBD1. The CDR3 is 18 amino acids. The V segment lost 5 bases and the J segment 1 base; nucleotides outside the gene matches: 11. Germline loops: CDR1 SGHAT, CDR2 FQNNGV. CDR3 sequence: CASSPGTGVGLAKNIQYF. The DNA of the CDR3 is TGTGCCAGCAGCCCCGGGACAGGGGTGGGGTTGGCCAAAAACATTCAGTACTTC.

This clonotype has a handful of counts. The chain employs TRBV28 and TRBJ1-5; D is unclear. V was trimmed by 0 bases and J by 2 bases, leaving 8 bases between them. Germline CDR1 and CDR2: MDHEN and SYDVKM. The CDR3 is made up of 15 amino acids. For the CDR3, the DNA is TGTGCCAGCAGTTTATGGGGAACCGGCAATCAGCCCCAGCATTTT. Its translation is CASSLWGTGNQPQHF. The variable domain in full, completed from reference TRBV28 and TRBJ1-5, reads DVKVTQSSRYLVKRTGEKVFLECVQDMDHENMFWYRQDPGLGLRLIYFSYDVKMKEKGDIPEGYSVSREKKERFSLILESASTNQTSMYLCASSLWGTGNQPQHFGDGTRLSIL.

This clonotype was seen ten or more times. The chain uses TRBV20-1 and TRBJ1-2, with TRBD1 identical over 7 bases. Per germline, CDR1 DFQATT and CDR2 SNEGSKA (reference sequence). V lost 0 bases, J lost 0 bases, and 7 bases stayed unmatched. The CDR3 is 16 residues long. This chain's CDR3 is CSARDSRQGTNYGYTF. The CDR3 DNA follows: TGCAGTGCTAGAGATTCAAGACAGGGAACTAACTATGGCTACACCTTC.

This clonotype has more than one count but fewer than ten. The V call is TRBV20-1, the J call TRBJ2-1, with TRBD2 identical over 14 bases. CDR3 size: 17 residues. CDR1 DFQATT and CDR2 SNEGSKA come from the germline V gene (reference sequence). Trimming at V came to 3 bases and at J to 1 base, leaving 5 bases not matched to a gene. This CDR3 is CSARTSGGAVSYNEQFF. The CDR3 DNA reads as TGCAGTGCTAGGACTAGCGGGGGGGCCGTTTCCTACAATGAGCAGTTCTTC.

This clonotype was observed at least ten times. This chain joins TRBV28 and TRBJ2-7, with a tentative D call TRBD1 (6 bases). The CDR3 contains 13 residues. V was shortened by 3 bases and J by 5 bases, with 11 bases between the two germline ends. Germline CDR1 and CDR2: MDHEN and SYDVKM. The CDR3 bases are TGTGCCAGCAGTTTGGCCAGGGGTCACGAGCAGTACTTC. It specifies CASSLARGHEQYF.

There are a few counts of this clonotype. This sequence joins TRBV5-1 and TRBJ2-1; 10 nucleotides line up with TRBD1. This CDR3 comprises 16 residues. Germline assignment: CDR1 SGHRS and CDR2 YFSETQ. The V and J ends lost 5 bases and 0 bases, in that order; junction bases with no gene match: 5. CDR3 coding DNA: TGCGCCAGCAGTCCCAGGACAGGGGGCTCCTACAATGAGCAGTTCTTC. Protein sequence: CASSPRTGGSYNEQFF.

This clonotype was observed a few times. CDR3 nucleotides: TGTGCCAGCAGCTTACGAGGTCATCTCGAGACCCAGTACTTC. It is translated as CASSLRGHLETQYF. This rearrangement joins TRBV13 to TRBJ2-5; D uncertain. V shed 2 bases and J shed 5 bases, with 12 bases lying between them. Germline V gene sequence: CDR1 PRHDT, CDR2 FYEKMQ (reference sequence). There are 14 residues in the CDR3.

This clonotype has more than one count but fewer than ten. The chain carries TRBV6-6 and TRBJ1-1; D possibly corresponds to TRBD1 (5 bases). The germline CDR1 and CDR2 sequences are MNHNY and SVGAGI (reference sequence). This CDR3 comprises 15 residues. V was cut by 2 bases and J by 0 bases, with 10 bases left in between. The CDR3 loop reads CASSYTGTLNTEAFF. DNA of the CDR3: TGTGCCAGCAGTTACACCGGGACGCTGAACACTGAAGCTTTCTTT.

Concerning this clonotype: Given a much more abundant clone one base away, this may be a read error. The chain couples TRBV7-9 to TRBJ2-1; D is undetermined. This CDR3 contains 14 residues. CDR1 and CDR2 from the germline V gene are SEHNR and FQNEAQ (reference sequence). The V gene lost 2 bases and the J gene lost 0 bases, with 5 bases spanning the gap. CDR3 DNA sequence: TGTGCCAGCAGCTTACGGAGCTCCTACAATGAGCAGTTCTTC. It yields the protein CASSLRSSYNEQFF.

This clonotype was seen at least ten times. The V and J genes are TRBV7-9 and TRBJ2-5; D is unclear. Germline CDR1 is SEHNR and CDR2 is FQNEAQ (reference sequence). Between the trimmed V and J ends, which lost 2 bases and 3 bases, there was a span of 7 bases. This CDR3 has 13 residues. In DNA, the CDR3 is TGTGCCAGCAGCTTACTGGGGAAAGAGACCCAGTACTTC. Its protein product is CASSLLGKETQYF.

This clonotype was seen ten or more times. The chain combines TRBV6-5 with TRBJ1-1; TRBD1 aligns across 7 bases. V dropped 2 bases and J dropped 8; count of bases not matched to a gene: 8. Per the germline V gene, CDR1 is MNHEY and CDR2 is SVGAGI. The CDR3 is made up of 14 amino acids. The CDR3 is CASSYTQPGQEAFF. CDR3 coding DNA: TGTGCCAGCAGTTACACTCAACCGGGACAGGAAGCTTTCTTT.

The V call is TRBV11-2, the J call TRBJ2-7; 9 nucleotides agree with TRBD2. The germline CDR1 and CDR2 sequences are SGHAT and FQNNGV. Trimming removed 5 bases from V and 7 bases from J; junction bases left unmatched: 21. The CDR3 totals 18 residues. The CDR3 sequence: CASSPLGGGGARRGEQYF. In nucleotides, the CDR3 is TGTGCCAGCAGCCCGCTTGGGGGCGGGGGGGCCCGCCGTGGTGAGCAGTACTTC. Filled out from reference TRBV11-2 and TRBJ2-7, the complete variable domain reads EAGVAQSPRYKIIEKRQSVAFWCNPISGHATLYWYQQILGQGPKLLIQFQNNGVVDDSQLPKDRFSAERLKGVDSTLKIQPAKLEDSAVYLCASSPLGGGGARRGEQYFGPGTRLTVT.

The V and J genes are TRBV6-8 and TRBJ2-5, with D unclear. CDR3 length: 16 residues. V was clipped by 2 bases and J by 1 base, with 14 bases between them. The germline V gene has CDR1 MNHGY and CDR2 SAAAGT. CDR3 bases: TGTGCCAGCAGTTACGGTTTGCCAGATTTCCAAGAGACCCAGTACTTC. Translated, it gives CASSYGLPDFQETQYF.

In this sample, this clonotype turned up many times. V gene TRBV6-6 combines with J gene TRBJ2-1; D might be TRBD1 (6 bases). Trimming pared 7 bases from V and 3 bases from J, leaving 16 bases between. The germline CDR1 and CDR2 sequences are MNHNY and SVGAGI (reference sequence). The CDR3 runs 15 residues. The CDR3 protein is CASTQKLRGYNEQFF. The CDR3 nucleotides are TGTGCCAGCACCCAAAAACTCAGGGGCTACAATGAGCAGTTCTTC.

This clonotype was seen repeatedly, ten times or more. The chain joins TRBV4-1 to TRBJ2-1; no reliable D call. This CDR3 region has 13 residues. Germline V gene data show CDR1 as MGHRA and CDR2 as YSYEKL. V was cut by 0 bases and J by 6 bases, with 6 bases left in between. CDR3 DNA sequence: TGCGCCAGCAGCCAAGATTGGTTCAATGAGCAGTTCTTC. Protein sequence: CASSQDWFNEQFF.

This clonotype was seen a few times. The chain uses TRBV7-9 and TRBJ2-7; D unclear. The germline V gene encodes CDR1 SEHNR and CDR2 FQNEAQ (reference sequence). V was trimmed by 4 bases and J by 1 base, leaving 11 bases between them. This CDR3 is 14 amino acids long. This CDR3 is CASSSMTRSYEQYF. CDR3 DNA sequence: TGTGCCAGCAGCTCGATGACGCGATCCTACGAGCAGTACTTC.